The rows below give T cell receptor beta chains drawn from one sample of a study of cytomegalovirus exposure and HLA in healthy donors. Data came from immunoSEQ multiplex PCR; TCRdb stores just in-frame clones and leaves some out. This table has about 95,000 clones, about three quarters appearing once. Sequenced: PBMCs. The source is a man in his sixties in good health and CMV-seronegative. The CDR3 runs from the conserved cysteine through the conserved F or W. The order of the fields is clone size, J gene, V gene, CDR3 length, D gene, CDR3 protein, CDR3 DNA. A D gene is named only where the DNA matches it firmly. Expanded clones are given a class, and other clones once, few, many or no size at all.

.	TRBJ2-7	TRBV19	15	TRBD2	CASSSQTSGSYEQYF	TGTGCCAGTAGTTCCCAGACTAGCGGATCCTACGAGCAGTACTTC
.	TRBJ1-6	TRBV5-4	15	.	CASSLDGRTNSPLHF	TGTGCCAGCAGCTTGGATGGCAGGACAAATTCACCCCTCCACTTT
.	TRBJ1-2	TRBV10-1	14	.	CASSDGGENYGYTF	TGCGCCAGCAGTGATGGAGGTGAAAACTATGGCTACACCTTC
.	TRBJ1-2	TRBV29-1	13	.	CSVESQGGYGYTF	TGCAGCGTTGAGTCACAGGGTGGTTATGGCTACACCTTC
.	TRBJ2-7	TRBV7-9	13	.	CASSPRGTYEQYF	TGTGCCAGCAGCCCACGGGGAACTTACGAGCAGTACTTC
.	TRBJ2-7	TRBV5-4	14	TRBD1	CASSLAGGSDEQYF	TGTGCCAGCAGCTTGGCAGGGGGCAGCGACGAGCAGTACTTC
few	TRBJ2-7	TRBV28	13	TRBD2	CASSTAGGYEQYF	TGTGCCAGCAGTACGGCCGGGGGGTACGAGCAGTACTTC
.	TRBJ2-1	TRBV28	18	TRBD2	CASSLALLAGGPYNEQFF	TGTGCCAGCAGTTTAGCGTTACTAGCGGGAGGGCCCTACAATGAGCAGTTCTTC
.	TRBJ1-2	TRBV28	14	TRBD1	CASSSPDRVTGYTF	TGTGCCAGCAGTTCCCCAGACAGGGTAACTGGCTACACCTTC
.	TRBJ1-2	TRBV9	14	.	CASSVGSGRNGYTF	TGTGCCAGCAGCGTAGGTTCAGGGAGGAATGGCTACACCTTC
.	TRBJ1-6	TRBV11-2	13	.	CASSRHLSSPLHF	TGTGCCAGCAGCCGCCACTTAAGTTCACCCCTCCACTTT
.	TRBJ2-7	TRBV14	15	.	CASSQASARVYEQYF	TGTGCCAGCAGCCAAGCGAGCGCGAGAGTTTACGAGCAGTACTTC
.	TRBJ1-1	TRBV29-1	12	.	CSVEVSNTEAFF	TGCAGCGTTGAAGTCTCGAACACTGAAGCTTTCTTT
.	TRBJ2-1	TRBV2	15	.	CASSEARAPYNEQFF	TGTGCCAGCAGTGAAGCCAGGGCTCCCTACAATGAGCAGTTCTTC
.	TRBJ2-3	TRBV5-1	14	.	CASSFTGDTDTQYF	TGCGCCAGCAGCTTTACGGGGGACACAGATACGCAGTATTTT
few	TRBJ1-1	TRBV4-1	15	.	CASSQGGGWDTEAFF	TGCGCCAGCAGCCAAGGTGGAGGGTGGGACACTGAAGCTTTCTTT
.	TRBJ2-1	TRBV29-1	13	.	CSVESSPYNEQFF	TGCAGCGTTGAGTCCAGTCCGTACAATGAGCAGTTCTTC
.	TRBJ2-3	TRBV7-2	15	TRBD2	CASGLAGGPADTQYF	TGTGCCAGCGGCCTAGCGGGAGGGCCCGCAGATACGCAGTATTTT
.	TRBJ2-7	TRBV4-1	16	TRBD2	CASSQETSGISYEQYF	TGCGCCAGCAGCCAGGAAACTAGCGGGATCTCCTACGAGCAGTACTTC
.	TRBJ2-2	TRBV10-3	16	.	CAISESGFANTGELFF	TGTGCCATCAGTGAGTCCGGTTTCGCGAACACCGGGGAGCTGTTTTTT
.	TRBJ2-7	TRBV19	13	.	CASSILGSGEQYF	TGTGCCAGTAGTATCTTAGGTTCGGGCGAGCAGTACTTC
.	TRBJ2-2	TRBV5-1	16	TRBD2	CASSLVLAVGGGELFF	TGCGCCAGCAGCTTGGTTCTAGCGGTCGGGGGCGGGGAGCTGTTTTTT
few	TRBJ1-3	TRBV7-8	13	.	CASSLDSGNTIYF	TGTGCCAGCAGCTTAGACAGTGGGAACACCATATATTTT
.	TRBJ2-7	TRBV19	13	.	CASSIGSAYEQYF	TGTGCCAGTAGTATTGGTTCGGCCTACGAGCAGTACTTC
.	TRBJ2-2	TRBV12-5	21	TRBD2	CASGFAGLPGLAPTNTGELFF	TGTGCTAGTGGTTTTGCGGGCCTACCGGGACTAGCACCGACTAACACCGGGGAGCTGTTTTTT
.	TRBJ1-5	TRBV6-4	17	TRBD1	CASRLGPGQGRNQPQHF	TGTGCCAGCAGGCTAGGTCCGGGACAGGGGAGGAATCAGCCCCAGCATTTT
.	TRBJ1-1	TRBV28	14	.	CASSLRTWGTEAFF	TGTGCCAGCAGTTTGAGGACTTGGGGAACTGAAGCTTTCTTT
.	TRBJ2-7	TRBV23-1	17	.	CASSQGVLERHFYEQYF	TGCGCCAGCAGTCAAGGTGTGTTAGAGAGACACTTCTACGAGCAGTACTTC
.	TRBJ1-1	TRBV5-1	15	.	CASSLQGLGDTEAFF	TGCGCCAGCAGCTTACAGGGATTGGGGGACACTGAAGCTTTCTTT
.	TRBJ2-7	TRBV29-1	13	TRBD2	CSVRGGFTYEQYF	TGCAGCGTTCGGGGGGGCTTCACCTACGAGCAGTACTTC
.	TRBJ2-7	TRBV2	14	TRBD2	CASLGRDHSYEQYF	TGTGCCAGCCTAGGGAGGGACCACTCCTACGAGCAGTACTTC
.	TRBJ1-6	TRBV27	13	.	CASSERDSTPLHF	TGTGCCAGCAGTGAACGCGACTCTACACCCCTCCACTTT
.	TRBJ2-1	TRBV2	17	.	CASNEDLGRGPDNEQFF	TGTGCCAGCAACGAAGACCTGGGGCGGGGACCAGACAATGAGCAGTTCTTC
.	TRBJ2-7	TRBV29-1	13	TRBD1	CSVDGTGSYEQYF	TGCAGCGTTGACGGGACAGGGTCCTACGAGCAGTACTTC
.	TRBJ2-1	TRBV7-6	15	TRBD2	CASSLILAGGNEQFF	TGTGCCAGCAGCTTAATTTTAGCGGGGGGGAATGAGCAGTTCTTC
.	TRBJ2-2	TRBV6-1	14	.	CASRTVTGPGELFF	TGTGCCAGCAGAACCGTTACAGGGCCCGGGGAGCTGTTTTTT
.	TRBJ2-5	TRBV11-3	13	.	CASSLNNQETQYF	TGTGCCAGCAGCTTAAATAACCAAGAGACCCAGTACTTC
.	TRBJ2-1	TRBV7-6	14	TRBD2	CASSLASGGREQFF	TGTGCCAGCAGCTTAGCGAGCGGGGGTCGCGAGCAGTTCTTC
.	TRBJ2-1	TRBV10-3	14	TRBD2	CATRLAGGSDEQFF	TGTGCCACCAGACTAGCGGGGGGGTCAGATGAGCAGTTCTTC
medium-sized	TRBJ2-1	TRBV4-3	20	TRBD2	CASSQRFQRGGRSSYNEQFF	TGCGCCAGCAGCCAACGGTTCCAGCGGGGGGGCCGTAGCTCCTACAATGAGCAGTTCTTC
few	TRBJ2-5	TRBV7-8	16	TRBD2	CASSLRAGGLGETQYF	TGTGCCAGCAGCCTAAGAGCGGGGGGGCTGGGGGAGACCCAGTACTTC
.	TRBJ2-7	TRBV5-1	15	TRBD1	CASSSDGQGLDEQYF	TGCGCCAGCAGCTCGGATGGACAGGGTTTGGACGAGCAGTACTTC
.	TRBJ2-5	TRBV29-1	12	.	CSARTPTETQYF	TGCAGCGCCCGAACACCAACAGAGACCCAGTACTTC
.	TRBJ1-1	TRBV12-5	13	.	CASGLEGGTPAFF	TGTGCTAGTGGTTTGGAGGGGGGGACTCCAGCTTTCTTT
.	TRBJ2-1	TRBV5-4	16	TRBD1	CASRTGTGLAGNEQFF	TGTGCCAGCAGGACCGGGACAGGGTTGGCTGGAAATGAGCAGTTCTTC